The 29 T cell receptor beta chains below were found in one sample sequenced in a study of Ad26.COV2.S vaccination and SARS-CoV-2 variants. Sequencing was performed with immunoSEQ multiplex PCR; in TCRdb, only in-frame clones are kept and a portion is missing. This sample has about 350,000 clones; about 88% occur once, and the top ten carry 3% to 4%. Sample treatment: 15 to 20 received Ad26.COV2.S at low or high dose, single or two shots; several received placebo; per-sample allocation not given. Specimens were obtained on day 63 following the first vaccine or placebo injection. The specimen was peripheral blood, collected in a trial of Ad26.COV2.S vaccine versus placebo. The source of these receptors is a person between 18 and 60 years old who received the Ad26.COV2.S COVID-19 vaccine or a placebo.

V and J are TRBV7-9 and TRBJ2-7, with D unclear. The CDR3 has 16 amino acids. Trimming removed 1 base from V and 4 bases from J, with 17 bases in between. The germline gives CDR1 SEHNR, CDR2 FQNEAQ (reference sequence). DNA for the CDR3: TGTGCCAGCAGCTTAGGGGGTGGCGTAAAAATTTACGAGCAGTACTTC. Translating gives CASSLGGGVKIYEQYF.

In DNA, the CDR3 is TGTGCCAGCAGCTTGGCCCAGGACATGAACACTGAAGCTTTCTTT. Translated, it gives CASSLAQDMNTEAFF. This chain connects TRBV5-4 to TRBJ1-1, with D perhaps TRBD1 (5 bases). Germline assignment: CDR1 SGHNT and CDR2 YYREEE (reference sequence). V lost 0 bases, J lost 0 bases, and 9 bases lay in between. CDR3 size: 15 residues.

DNA for the CDR3: TGTGCCAGCGGACGAGGGACTAGCGGCTCCTACGAGCAGTACTTC. Translated, it gives CASGRGTSGSYEQYF. V and J are TRBV6-5 and TRBJ2-7; the match to TRBD2 covers 11 bases. The CDR3 is 15 residues long. Germline V gene data show CDR1 as MNHEY and CDR2 as SVGAGI. The ends lost 8 bases at V and 0 bases at J; junction bases unmatched: 6.

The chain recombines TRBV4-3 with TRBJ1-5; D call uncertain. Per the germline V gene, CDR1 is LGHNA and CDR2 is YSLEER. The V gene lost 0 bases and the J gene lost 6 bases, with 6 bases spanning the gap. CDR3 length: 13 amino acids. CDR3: CASSQDRRQPQHF. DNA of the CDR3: TGCGCCAGCAGCCAAGATCGGCGTCAGCCCCAGCATTTT.

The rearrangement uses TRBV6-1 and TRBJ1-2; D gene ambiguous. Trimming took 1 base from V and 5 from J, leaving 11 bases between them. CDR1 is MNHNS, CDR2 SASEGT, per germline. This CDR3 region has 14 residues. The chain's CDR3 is CASSEEWALYGYTF. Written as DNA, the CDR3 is TGTGCCAGCAGTGAAGAATGGGCCCTTTATGGCTACACCTTC.

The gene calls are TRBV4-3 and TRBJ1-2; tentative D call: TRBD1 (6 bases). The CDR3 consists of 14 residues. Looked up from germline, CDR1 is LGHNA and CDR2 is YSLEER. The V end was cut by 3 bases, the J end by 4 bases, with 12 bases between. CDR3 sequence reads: CASSQASGAYGYTF. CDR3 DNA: TGCGCCAGCAGCCAGGCATCGGGGGCCTATGGCTACACCTTC.

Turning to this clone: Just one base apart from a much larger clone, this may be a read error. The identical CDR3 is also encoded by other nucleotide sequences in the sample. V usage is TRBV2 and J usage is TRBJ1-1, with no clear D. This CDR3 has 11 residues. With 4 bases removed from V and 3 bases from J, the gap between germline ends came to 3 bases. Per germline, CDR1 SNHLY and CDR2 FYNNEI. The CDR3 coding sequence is TGTGCCAGCAGTGGGTACACTGAAGCTTTCTTT. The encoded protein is CASSGYTEAFF.

CDR3 sequence reads: CASSNVRLSSDTQYF. DNA for the CDR3: TGCGCCAGCAGCAACGTACGGCTGAGCTCAGATACGCAGTATTTT. The chain links TRBV4-3 to TRBJ2-3; no firm D call. The CDR3 has 15 residues. The germline V gene encodes CDR1 LGHNA and CDR2 YSLEER. With 5 bases removed from V and 4 bases from J, the gap between germline ends came to 16 bases.

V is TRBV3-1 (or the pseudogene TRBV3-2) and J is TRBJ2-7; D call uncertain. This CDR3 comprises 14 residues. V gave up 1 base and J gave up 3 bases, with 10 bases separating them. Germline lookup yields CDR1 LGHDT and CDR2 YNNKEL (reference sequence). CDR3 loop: CASSQGSPLYEQYF. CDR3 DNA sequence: TGTGCCAGCAGCCAAGGGTCCCCCCTCTACGAGCAGTACTTC.

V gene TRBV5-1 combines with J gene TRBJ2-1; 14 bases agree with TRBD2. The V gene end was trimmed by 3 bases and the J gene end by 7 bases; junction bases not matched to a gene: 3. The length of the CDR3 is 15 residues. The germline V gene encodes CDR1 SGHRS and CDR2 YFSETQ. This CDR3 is CASSSGTSGSNEQFF. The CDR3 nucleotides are TGCGCCAGCAGCTCGGGGACTAGCGGGAGTAATGAGCAGTTCTTC.

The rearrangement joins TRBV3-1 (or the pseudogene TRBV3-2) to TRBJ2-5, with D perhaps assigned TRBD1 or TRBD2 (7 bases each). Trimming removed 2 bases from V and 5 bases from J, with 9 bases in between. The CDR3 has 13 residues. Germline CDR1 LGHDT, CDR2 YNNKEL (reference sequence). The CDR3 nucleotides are TGTGCCAGCAGCCAACAGGGGGGGGAGACCCAGTACTTC. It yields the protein CASSQQGGETQYF.

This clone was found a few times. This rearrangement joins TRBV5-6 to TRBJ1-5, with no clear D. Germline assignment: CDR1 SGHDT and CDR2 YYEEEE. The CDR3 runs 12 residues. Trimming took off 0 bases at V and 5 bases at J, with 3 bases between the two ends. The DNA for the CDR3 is TGTGCCAGCAGCTTGGTCGATCAGCCCCAGCATTTT. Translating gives CASSLVDQPQHF. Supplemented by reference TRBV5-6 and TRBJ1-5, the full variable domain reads DAGVTQSPTHLIKTRGQQVTLRCSPKSGHDTVSWYQQALGQGPQFIFQYYEEEERQRGNFPDRFSGHQFPNYSSELNVNALLLGDSALYLCASSLVDQPQHFGDGTRLSIL.

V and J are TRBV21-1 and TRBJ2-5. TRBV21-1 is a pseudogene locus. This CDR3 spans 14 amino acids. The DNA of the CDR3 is TGTGCCAGCAGCAAAGCGGGGTTAACGGAGACCCAGTACTTC. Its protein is CASSKAGLTETQYF.

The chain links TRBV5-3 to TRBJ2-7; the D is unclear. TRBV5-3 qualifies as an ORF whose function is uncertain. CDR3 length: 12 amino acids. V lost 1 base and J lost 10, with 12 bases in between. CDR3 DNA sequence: TGTGCCAGAAGCTTGCGAGAATCACTCCAGTACTTC. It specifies CARSLRESLQYF.

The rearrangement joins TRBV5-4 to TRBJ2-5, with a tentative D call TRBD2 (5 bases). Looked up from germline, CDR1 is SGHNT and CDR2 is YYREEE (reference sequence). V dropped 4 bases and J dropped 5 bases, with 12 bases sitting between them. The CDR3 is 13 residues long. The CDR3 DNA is TGTGCCAGCAGCCCGGTGGGCGGGGAGACCCAGTACTTC. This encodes CASSPVGGETQYF.

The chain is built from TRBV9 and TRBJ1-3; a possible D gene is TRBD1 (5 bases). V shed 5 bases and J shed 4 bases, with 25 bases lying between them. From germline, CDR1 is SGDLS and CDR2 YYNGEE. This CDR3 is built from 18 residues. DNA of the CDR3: TGTGCCAGCAGACTCGGGACTTTTCTTTCCCAAGGGGGAAACACCATATATTTT. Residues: CASRLGTFLSQGGNTIYF.

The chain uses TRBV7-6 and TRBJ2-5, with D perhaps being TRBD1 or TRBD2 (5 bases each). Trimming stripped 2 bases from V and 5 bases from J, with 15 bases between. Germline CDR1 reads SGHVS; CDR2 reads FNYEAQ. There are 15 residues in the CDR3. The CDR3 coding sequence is TGTGCCAGCAGCTTACTGCCCGCCGGGGCGGAGACCCAGTACTTC. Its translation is CASSLLPAGAETQYF.

For the CDR3, the DNA is TGCGCCAGCAGCATTAGCGGGAGTTCCTACAATGAGCAGTTCTTC. Its translation: CASSISGSSYNEQFF. The V and J genes are TRBV10-2 and TRBJ2-1, with 9 bases aligning to TRBD2. CDR1 and CDR2 (germline): WSHSY, SAAADI. The length of the CDR3 is 15 residues. Unmatched junction bases numbered 4, after V lost 6 bases and J lost 1 base.

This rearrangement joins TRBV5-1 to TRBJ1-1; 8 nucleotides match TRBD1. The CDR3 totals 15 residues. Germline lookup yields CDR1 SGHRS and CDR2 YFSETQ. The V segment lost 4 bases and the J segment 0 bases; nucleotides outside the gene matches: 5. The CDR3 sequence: CASSQQGGVNTEAFF. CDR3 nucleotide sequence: TGCGCCAGCAGCCAACAGGGGGGAGTGAACACTGAAGCTTTCTTT.

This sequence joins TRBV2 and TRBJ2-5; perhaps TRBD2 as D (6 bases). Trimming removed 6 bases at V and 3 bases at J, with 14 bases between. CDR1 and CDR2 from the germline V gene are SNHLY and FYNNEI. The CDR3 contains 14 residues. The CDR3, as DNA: TGTGCCAGCAGCAACGCCGCTAGCGAAGAGACCCAGTACTTC. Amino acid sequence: CASSNAASEETQYF. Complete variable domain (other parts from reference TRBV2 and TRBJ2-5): EPEVTQTPSHQVTQMGQEVILRCVPISNHLYFYWYRQILGQKVEFLVSFYNNEISEKSEIFDDQFSVERPDGSNFTLKIRSTKLEDSAMYFCASSNAASEETQYFGPGTRLLVL.

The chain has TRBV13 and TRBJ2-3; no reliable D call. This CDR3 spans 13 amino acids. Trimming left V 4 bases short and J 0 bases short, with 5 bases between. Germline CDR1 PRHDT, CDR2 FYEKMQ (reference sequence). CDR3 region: CASSSPSTDTQYF. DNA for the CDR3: TGTGCCAGCAGCTCCCCTAGCACAGATACGCAGTATTTT.

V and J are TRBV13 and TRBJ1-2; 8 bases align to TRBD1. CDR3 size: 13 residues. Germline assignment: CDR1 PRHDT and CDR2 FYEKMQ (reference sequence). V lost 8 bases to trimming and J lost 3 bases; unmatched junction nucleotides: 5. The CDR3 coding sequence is TGTGCCAGCTCGGGGACAGGTGACTATGGCTACACCTTC. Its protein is CASSGTGDYGYTF.

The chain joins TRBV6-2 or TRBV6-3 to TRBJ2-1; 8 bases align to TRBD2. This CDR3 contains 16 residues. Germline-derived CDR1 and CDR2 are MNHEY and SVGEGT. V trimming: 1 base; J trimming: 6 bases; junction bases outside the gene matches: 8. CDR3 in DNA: TGTGCCAGCAGTTACTATTTTTCGGGGGGGCCCAATGAGCAGTTCTTC. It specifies CASSYYFSGGPNEQFF.

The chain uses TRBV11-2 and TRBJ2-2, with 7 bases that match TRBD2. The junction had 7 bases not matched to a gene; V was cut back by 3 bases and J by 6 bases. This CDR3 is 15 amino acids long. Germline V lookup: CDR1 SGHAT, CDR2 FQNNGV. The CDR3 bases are TGTGCCAGCAGCTTGAGAAGCGGGATGGCCGGGGAGCTGTTTTTT. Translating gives CASSLRSGMAGELFF.

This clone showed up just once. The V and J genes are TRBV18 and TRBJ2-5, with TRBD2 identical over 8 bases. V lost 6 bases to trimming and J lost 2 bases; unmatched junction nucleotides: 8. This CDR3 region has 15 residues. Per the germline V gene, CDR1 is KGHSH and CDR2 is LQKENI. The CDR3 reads CASSRQTSAQETQYF. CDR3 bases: TGTGCCAGCTCCCGGCAGACTAGCGCACAAGAGACCCAGTACTTC.

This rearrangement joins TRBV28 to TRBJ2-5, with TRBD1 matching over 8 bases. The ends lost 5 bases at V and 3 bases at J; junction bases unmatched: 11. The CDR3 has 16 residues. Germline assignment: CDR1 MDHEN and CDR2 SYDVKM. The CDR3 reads CASSNRGSGAEETQYF. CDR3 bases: TGTGCCAGCAGTAACAGGGGGTCTGGAGCGGAAGAGACCCAGTACTTC.

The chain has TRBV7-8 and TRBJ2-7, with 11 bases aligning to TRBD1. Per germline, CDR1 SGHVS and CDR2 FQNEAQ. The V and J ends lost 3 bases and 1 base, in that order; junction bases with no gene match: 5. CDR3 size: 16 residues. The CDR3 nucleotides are TGTGCCAGCAGCTTCGTGGGACAGGGGGTATCCTACGAGCAGTACTTC. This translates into CASSFVGQGVSYEQYF.

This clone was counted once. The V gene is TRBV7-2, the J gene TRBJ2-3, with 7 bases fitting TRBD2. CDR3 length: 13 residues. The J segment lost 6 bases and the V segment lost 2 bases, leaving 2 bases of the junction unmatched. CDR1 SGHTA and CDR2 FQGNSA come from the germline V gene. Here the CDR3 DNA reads TGTGCCAGCAGCTTAATGCGGGAGGATACGCAGTATTTT. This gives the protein CASSLMREDTQYF.

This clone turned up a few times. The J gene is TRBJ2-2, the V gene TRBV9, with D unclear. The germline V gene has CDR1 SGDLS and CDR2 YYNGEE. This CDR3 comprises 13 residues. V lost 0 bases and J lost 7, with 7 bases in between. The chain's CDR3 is CASSVVSYGELFF. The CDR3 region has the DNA TGTGCCAGCAGCGTAGTTAGCTACGGGGAGCTGTTTTTT.